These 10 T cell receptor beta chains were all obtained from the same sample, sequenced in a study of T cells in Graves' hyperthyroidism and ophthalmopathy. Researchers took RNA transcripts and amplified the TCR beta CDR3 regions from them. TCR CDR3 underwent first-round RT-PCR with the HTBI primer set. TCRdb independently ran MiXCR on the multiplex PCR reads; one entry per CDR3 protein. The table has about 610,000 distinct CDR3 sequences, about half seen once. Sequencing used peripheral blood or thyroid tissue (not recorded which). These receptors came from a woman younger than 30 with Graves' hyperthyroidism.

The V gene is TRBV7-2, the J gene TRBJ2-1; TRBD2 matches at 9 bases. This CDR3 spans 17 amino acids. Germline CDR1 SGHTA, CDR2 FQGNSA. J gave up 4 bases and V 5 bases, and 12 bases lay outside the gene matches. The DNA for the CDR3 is TGTGCCAGCAGCCGAATCGCTAGCGGGAACTCTTACAATGAGCAGTTCTTC. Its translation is CASSRIASGNSYNEQFF.

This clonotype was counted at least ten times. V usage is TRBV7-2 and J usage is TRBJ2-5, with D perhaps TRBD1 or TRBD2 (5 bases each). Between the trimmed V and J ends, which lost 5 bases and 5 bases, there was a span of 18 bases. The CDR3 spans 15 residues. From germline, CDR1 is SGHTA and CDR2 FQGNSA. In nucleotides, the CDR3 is TGTGCCAGCAGCCAGTGGGCAGGGACGGGGGAGACCCAGTACTTC. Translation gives CASSQWAGTGETQYF.

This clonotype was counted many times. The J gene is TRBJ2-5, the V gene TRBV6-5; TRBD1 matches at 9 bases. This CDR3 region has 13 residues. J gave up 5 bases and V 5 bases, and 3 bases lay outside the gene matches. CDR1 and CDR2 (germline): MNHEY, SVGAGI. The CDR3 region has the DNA TGTGCCAGCAGTAACAGGGGGCGGGAGACCCAGTACTTC. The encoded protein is CASSNRGRETQYF.

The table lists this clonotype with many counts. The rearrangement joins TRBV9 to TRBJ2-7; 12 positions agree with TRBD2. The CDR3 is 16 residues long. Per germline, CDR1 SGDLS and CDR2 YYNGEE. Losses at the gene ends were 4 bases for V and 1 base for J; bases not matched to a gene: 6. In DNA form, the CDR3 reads TGTGCCAGCAGCAAACCTAGCGGGAGGGAATCCTACGAGCAGTACTTC. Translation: CASSKPSGRESYEQYF.

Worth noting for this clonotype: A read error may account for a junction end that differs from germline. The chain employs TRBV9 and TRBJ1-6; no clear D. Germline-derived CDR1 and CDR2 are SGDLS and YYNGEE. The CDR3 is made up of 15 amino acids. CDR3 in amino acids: CASTVVQAGNSPLHF. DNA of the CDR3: TGTGCCAGCACCGTAGTCCAAGCGGGCAATTCACCCCTCCACTTT.

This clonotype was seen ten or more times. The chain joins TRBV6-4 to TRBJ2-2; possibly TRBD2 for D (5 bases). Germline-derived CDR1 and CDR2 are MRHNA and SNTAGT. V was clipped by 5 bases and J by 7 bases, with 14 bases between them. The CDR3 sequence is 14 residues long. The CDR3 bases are TGTGCCAGCAGTAGACTGGCCCGGGGCGGGGAGCTGTTTTTT. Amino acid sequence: CASSRLARGGELFF.

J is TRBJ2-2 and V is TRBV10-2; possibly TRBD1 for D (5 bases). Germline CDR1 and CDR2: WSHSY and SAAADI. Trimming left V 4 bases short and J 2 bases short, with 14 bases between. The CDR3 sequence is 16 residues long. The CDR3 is CASSASGRVNTGELFF. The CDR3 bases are TGCGCCAGCAGTGCTAGTGGCAGGGTTAACACCGGGGAGCTGTTTTTT.

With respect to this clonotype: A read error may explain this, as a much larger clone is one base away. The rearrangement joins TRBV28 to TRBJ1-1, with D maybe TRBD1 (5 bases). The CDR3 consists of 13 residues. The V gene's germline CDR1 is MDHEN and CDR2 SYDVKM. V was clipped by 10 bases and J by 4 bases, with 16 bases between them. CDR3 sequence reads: CATSAGGSTEAFF. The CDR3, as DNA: TGTGCCACCTCCGCGGGGGGTAGCACTGAAGCTTTCTTT. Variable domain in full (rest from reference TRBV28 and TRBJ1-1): DVKVTQSSRYLVKRTGEKVFLECVQDMDHENMFWYRQDPGLGLRLIYFSYDVKMKEKGDIPEGYSVSREKKERFSLILESASTNQTSMYLCATSAGGSTEAFFGQGTRLTVV.

CDR3 sequence reads: CSAMLSGRFTDTQYF. The CDR3 DNA is TGCAGTGCTATGCTTAGCGGGAGGTTCACAGATACGCAGTATTTT. The V gene is TRBV20-1, the J gene TRBJ2-3; 10 nucleotides line up with TRBD2. The CDR3 length is 15 residues. Germline lookup yields CDR1 DFQATT and CDR2 SNEGSKA (reference sequence). The ends lost 4 bases at V and 2 bases at J; junction bases unmatched: 6.

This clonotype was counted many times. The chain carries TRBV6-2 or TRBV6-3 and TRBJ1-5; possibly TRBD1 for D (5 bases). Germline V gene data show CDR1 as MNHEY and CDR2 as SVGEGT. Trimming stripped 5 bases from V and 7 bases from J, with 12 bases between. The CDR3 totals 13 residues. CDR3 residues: CASSPGGDQPQHF. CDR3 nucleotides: TGTGCCAGCAGTCCCGGGGGGGACCAGCCCCAGCATTTT.